Detailed here is one T cell receptor beta chain. Its specificity is unknown. This entry comes from a study of T-cell memory formation after mild COVID-19. General observations from the study: Second-wave clones that peaked on day 37 lacked confirmed SARS-CoV-2 specificity. CD4+ contracting clones lay mainly in CM and EM, CD8+ ones in EMRA. Pre-infection memory already had some responding clones, implying cross-reactive memory joined.

Trimming stripped 3 bases from V and 0 bases from J, with 6 bases between. The CDR3 totals 15 residues. CDR1 is KGHSH and CDR2 is LQKENI in the germline V gene. Barcoded TCR alpha and TCR beta cDNA libraries with UMIs came from 5'RACE using constant-segment primers. TCRdb independently ran MiXCR on the 5' RACE reads; one entry per CDR3 protein. The data contain 450,000 to 700,000 distinct CDR3 sequences, approximately 19% of them seen just once; the ten biggest clones take up around 13%. This sequence was found in an adult woman who had mild COVID-19 (a few samples of this study predate the infection). Cell type and time point are not known. The chain employs TRBV18 and TRBJ2-6; D uncertain. Specimen: PBMCs or a T cell subset sorted from them (not recorded which). The CDR3, as DNA: TGTGCCAGCTCACCGCCCCGCTCTGGGGCCAACGTCCTGACTTTC. Its protein product is CASSPPRSGANVLTF.